These T cell receptor beta chains were read from a single sample in a study of T cells in Graves' hyperthyroidism and ophthalmopathy. TCRdb re-analysed the multiplex PCR reads in MiXCR, keeping a single row per CDR3 protein. The sample shows fewer than 200,000 distinct CDR3 sequences, around 15% of them seen only once. Sequences were obtained from blood. The source of these receptors is a woman in her 50s with Graves' hyperthyroidism. CDR3s include the opening cysteine and the closing phenylalanine or tryptophan. D genes are given only for firm matches. Part of the rows lack a size; the others show once, few, many or a class for expanded clones.

D gene	V gene	J gene	clone size	CDR3 DNA	CDR3 protein
-	TRBV19	TRBJ1-1	-	TGTGCCAGTAGTAAGGCCGGGGTGGGGACTGAAGCTTTCTTT	CASSKAGVGTEAFF
-	TRBV29-1	TRBJ2-1	many	TGCAGCGGGAGACAGGGAGGACACAATGAGCAGTTCTTC	CSGRQGGHNEQFF
-	TRBV27	TRBJ2-1	many	TGTGCCAGCAGTTTGGAGGGTGGGGGAGGTGAGCAGTTCTTC	CASSLEGGGGEQFF
-	TRBV4-1	TRBJ2-3	many	TGCGCCAGCAGCCTGGGCCCCCGTGGGCGGGGTAGGACAGATACGCAGTATTTT	CASSLGPRGRGRTDTQYF
TRBD1	TRBV7-9	TRBJ1-1	many	TGTGCCAGCAGCTTTTTACAGGGGCTTTGGACTGAAGCTTTCTTT	CASSFLQGLWTEAFF
-	TRBV5-1	TRBJ1-2	many	TGCGCCAGCAGCTTGCGTCCCCAGGGAGATAGCTATGGCTACACCTTC	CASSLRPQGDSYGYTF
-	TRBV5-1	TRBJ2-3	many	TGCGCCAACAATCCTCCGGGATCTAACCCAGATACGCAGTATTTT	CANNPPGSNPDTQYF
-	TRBV6-2/TRBV6-3	TRBJ2-7	many	TGTGCCAGCAGTAAAGTCATGACAGGACGCGAGCAGTACTTC	CASSKVMTGREQYF
TRBD1	TRBV6-5	TRBJ2-5	-	TGTGCCAGCAGTTGGACAGGGGGAGAGACCCAGTACTTC	CASSWTGGETQYF
-	TRBV28	TRBJ1-5	-	TGTGCCAGCATAAATCAGGGGACAATCGGCAATCAGCCCCAGCATTTT	CASINQGTIGNQPQHF
-	TRBV5-5	TRBJ1-4	many	TGTGCCAGCAGCTTTCAGAATGAAAAACTGTTTTTT	CASSFQNEKLFF
-	TRBV7-9	TRBJ2-3	many	TGTGCCAGCAGCTTCAGGGGTAATACGCAGTATTTT	CASSFRGNTQYF
-	TRBV5-1	TRBJ2-5	-	TGCGCCAGCAGCTTGGAGCCAGGGAAGGGGCAAGAGACCCAGTACTTC	CASSLEPGKGQETQYF
-	TRBV19	TRBJ2-7	many	TGTGCCAGTAGTATATACCAGGGCGAGCAGTACTTC	CASSIYQGEQYF
TRBD1	TRBV20-1	TRBJ2-3	-	TGCAGTGCTACAGACAGGGTCGGCACAGATACGCAGTATTTT	CSATDRVGTDTQYF
-	TRBV6-2/TRBV6-3	TRBJ1-2	-	TGTGCCAGCCGATTATACCAGGGCTACACCTTC	CASRLYQGYTF
TRBD1	TRBV7-9	TRBJ1-4	-	TGTGCCAGCAGCGTCCGGGACAGCCTTAATGAAAAACTGTTTTTT	CASSVRDSLNEKLFF
TRBD2	TRBV25-1	TRBJ2-3	many	TGTGCCAGCAGTCCGGGGGGGCCAGATACGCAGTATTTT	CASSPGGPDTQYF
-	TRBV6-1	TRBJ2-7	-	TGTGCCAGCCAGGGTATCTACGAGCAGTACTTC	CASQGIYEQYF
-	TRBV3-1	TRBJ2-3	many	TGTGCCAGCAGCCCCTCCCCGGTCACAGATACGCAGTATTTT	CASSPSPVTDTQYF
TRBD2	TRBV2	TRBJ2-3	many	TGTGCCAGCGTCGGGCGGGGGGGCACAGATACGCAGTATTTT	CASVGRGGTDTQYF
-	TRBV4-1	TRBJ1-1	many	TGCGCCAGCAGCCACCCCACGGGGGGGCTGTCTGAAGCTTTCTTT	CASSHPTGGLSEAFF
-	TRBV5-1	TRBJ2-7	many	TGCGCCAGCAGCTTGGGAAGGACCGAGCAGTACTTC	CASSLGRTEQYF
TRBD1	TRBV27	TRBJ1-6	many	TGTGCCAGCAGATTAGACAGGGTTAATTCACCCCTCCACTTT	CASRLDRVNSPLHF
-	TRBV9	TRBJ1-2	few	TGTGCCAGCAGCCCAGGGGTGGGGGGCTACACCTTC	CASSPGVGGYTF
TRBD1	TRBV19	TRBJ2-1	many	TGTGCCAGCCTACCTGGGACAGGGTCTTTCGACTACAATGAGCAGTTCTTC	CASLPGTGSFDYNEQFF
-	TRBV11-2	TRBJ1-5	many	TGTGCCAGCAGCTTAGGTCTAGACAGGAACGCTCAGCCCCAGCATTTT	CASSLGLDRNAQPQHF
-	TRBV28	TRBJ2-5	many	TGTGCCAGCAGTTACGACCGAGGACTGTTAAGGACCCAGTACTTC	CASSYDRGLLRTQYF
-	TRBV6-1	TRBJ2-7	many	TGTGCCAGCAGTCCGAAAGTCTATCGGGGGGCCCCCTACGAGCAGTACTTC	CASSPKVYRGAPYEQYF
-	TRBV28	TRBJ2-7	many	TGTGCCAGTCCCCCAAAAAGGTGGCGGGGCTACTACGAGCAGTACTTC	CASPPKRWRGYYEQYF
-	TRBV7-3	TRBJ2-3	many	TGTGCCAGCAGCTCCGGGACGCTCTCAGATACGCAGTATTTT	CASSSGTLSDTQYF
TRBD2	TRBV18	TRBJ2-3	-	TGTGCCAGCTCACCCCGACTAGCGGGGACTAGCACAGATACGCAGTATTTT	CASSPRLAGTSTDTQYF
-	TRBV5-6	TRBJ2-3	few	TGTGCCAGCAGCTTGCGGACCCTAATGACCTCCCTGCAGTATTTT	CASSLRTLMTSLQYF
TRBD1	TRBV5-1	TRBJ2-5	-	TGCGCCAGCAGCACAGCATCCCTCAGGGGGCGCAGGGAGACCCAGTACTTC	CASSTASLRGRRETQYF
-	TRBV12-3/TRBV12-4	TRBJ2-5	-	TGTGCCAGCAGACAGGGAAAAGAGACCCAGTACTTC	CASRQGKETQYF
-	TRBV19	TRBJ1-1	few	TGTGCCAGTAGCCCTCCCCGAGGGAAAGCTTTCTTT	CASSPPRGKAFF
-	TRBV6-1	TRBJ2-3	many	TGTGCCAGCAGCCCCATGACAGGGAGGCTCACAGATACGCAGTATTTT	CASSPMTGRLTDTQYF
-	TRBV6-1	TRBJ2-7	many	TGTGCCAGCAGTCCCCTGGGCTACGAGCAGTACTTC	CASSPLGYEQYF
-	TRBV28	TRBJ1-2	-	TGTGCCAGCAGTGGGGTCGCAAACTATGGCTACACCTTC	CASSGVANYGYTF
TRBD1	TRBV6-2/TRBV6-3	TRBJ1-4	-	TGTGCCGGCAGTCGACATGCGGGACAGGGTGTCGAAAAACTGTTTTTT	CAGSRHAGQGVEKLFF
-	TRBV12-3/TRBV12-4	TRBJ1-1	-	TGTGCCAGCAGCTATTCCCTGGGGGGGGGCGGCACTGAAGCTTTCTTT	CASSYSLGGGGTEAFF
-	TRBV19	TRBJ1-1	many	TGTGCCAGTAAACATGGGAGGAACACTGAAGCTTTCTTT	CASKHGRNTEAFF